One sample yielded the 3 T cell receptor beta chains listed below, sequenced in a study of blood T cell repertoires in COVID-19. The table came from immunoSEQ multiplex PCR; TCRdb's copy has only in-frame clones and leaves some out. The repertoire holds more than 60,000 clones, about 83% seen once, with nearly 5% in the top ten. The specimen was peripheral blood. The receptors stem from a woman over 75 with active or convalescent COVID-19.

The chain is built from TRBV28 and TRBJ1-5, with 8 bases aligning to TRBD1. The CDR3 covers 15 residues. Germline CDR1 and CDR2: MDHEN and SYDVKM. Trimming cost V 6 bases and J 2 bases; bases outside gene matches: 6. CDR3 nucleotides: TGTGCCAGCAGGCGACAGGGGATGGGCAATCAGCCCCAGCATTTT. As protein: CASRRQGMGNQPQHF.

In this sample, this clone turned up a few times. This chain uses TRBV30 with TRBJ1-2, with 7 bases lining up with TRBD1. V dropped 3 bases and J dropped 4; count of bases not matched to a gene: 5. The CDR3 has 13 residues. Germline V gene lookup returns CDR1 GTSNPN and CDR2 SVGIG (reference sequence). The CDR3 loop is CAWSPGTAYGYTF. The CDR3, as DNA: TGTGCCTGGAGCCCCGGGACAGCCTATGGCTACACCTTC.

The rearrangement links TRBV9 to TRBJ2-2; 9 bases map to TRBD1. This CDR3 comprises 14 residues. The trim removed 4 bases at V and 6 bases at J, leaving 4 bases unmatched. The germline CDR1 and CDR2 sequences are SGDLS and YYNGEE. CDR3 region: CASSPQGAAGELFF. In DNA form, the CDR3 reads TGTGCCAGCAGCCCACAGGGGGCTGCCGGGGAGCTGTTTTTT.